At least ten counts were recorded for the clone carrying this TCR beta chain. Its matching antigen is unknown. Individual cDNA molecules were tagged with unique molecular identifiers, the study reported. TCRdb redid the calling of the 5' RACE reads with MiXCR, one entry per CDR3 protein. This sample has about 48,000 distinct CDR3 sequences, with roughly 9.8% found just once. The junction had 7 bases not matched to a gene; V was cut back by 3 bases and J by 2 bases. CDR1 and CDR2 from the germline V gene are KGHSH and LQKENI. This CDR3 is 15 amino acids long. This entry belongs to a study of early T cells in non-severe SARS-CoV-2 infection. Study summary: RNA in bulk from unsorted whole blood was sequenced, and chains were unpaired. General study points: CD4 and private specificities were missed by VDJdb matching, which favored anti-spike CD8 responses.

The V gene is TRBV18, the J gene TRBJ2-7; the match to TRBD1 covers 7 bases. Sequencing was done on a sample of whole blood. The receptor's source is an adult who was a healthcare worker with PCR-confirmed SARS-CoV-2 infection or an uninfected control (not recorded which). CDR3 nucleotides: TGTGCCAGCTCACCTTACGAGGGACAGACCTACGAGCAGTACTTC. It codes for CASSPYEGQTYEQYF.